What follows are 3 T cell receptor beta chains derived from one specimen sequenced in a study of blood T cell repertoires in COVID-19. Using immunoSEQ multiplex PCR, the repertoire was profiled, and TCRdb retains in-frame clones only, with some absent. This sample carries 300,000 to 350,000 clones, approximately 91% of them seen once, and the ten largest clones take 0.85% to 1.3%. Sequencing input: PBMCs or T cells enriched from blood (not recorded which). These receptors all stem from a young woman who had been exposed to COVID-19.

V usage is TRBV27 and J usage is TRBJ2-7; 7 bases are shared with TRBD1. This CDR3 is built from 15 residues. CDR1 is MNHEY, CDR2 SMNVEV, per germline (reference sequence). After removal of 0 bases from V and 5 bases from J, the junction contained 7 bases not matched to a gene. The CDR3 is CASSLSIATGNEQYF. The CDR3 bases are TGTGCCAGCAGTTTATCAATCGCGACAGGGAACGAGCAGTACTTC.

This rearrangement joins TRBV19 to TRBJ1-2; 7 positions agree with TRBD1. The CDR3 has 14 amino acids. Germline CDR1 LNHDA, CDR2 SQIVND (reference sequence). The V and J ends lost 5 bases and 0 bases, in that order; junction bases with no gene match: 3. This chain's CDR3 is CASSQGQPNYGYTF. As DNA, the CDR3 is TGTGCCAGTAGTCAGGGACAGCCTAACTATGGCTACACCTTC.

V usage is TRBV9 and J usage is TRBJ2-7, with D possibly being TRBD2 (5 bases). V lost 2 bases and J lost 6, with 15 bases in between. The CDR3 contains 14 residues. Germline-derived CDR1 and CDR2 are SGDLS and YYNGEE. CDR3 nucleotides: TGTGCCAGCAGCGTTGGGGTCCGGGAAGGCGAGCAGTACTTC. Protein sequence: CASSVGVREGEQYF.